This TCR beta chain originates from a study of T cell responses to AZD1222 COVID-19 vaccine. Study overall: Recipients boosted at about 4 weeks or about 12 weeks are pooled. Findings and limits, study-wide: It should be noted that donors were predominantly white British and more often female, and clonal diversity was possibly underestimated. In the spike-specific TCR repertoire, nearly half reportedly target unmutated variant regions.

The data were produced by immunoSEQ multiplex PCR, yet TCRdb's version contains in-frame clones alone and is incomplete. The sample gives under 100,000 clones, approximately 90% of which show up once; 2.8% is in the top ten. Comment on this clone: What it binds is not known.

The CDR3 runs to 15 residues. With 1 base clipped from V and 4 bases from J, the junction kept 6 bases outside the gene matches. CDR1 and CDR2 (germline): LNHDA, SQIVND (reference sequence). The gene calls are TRBV19 and TRBJ1-2; TRBD1 matches at 7 bases. The sequence was collected from an adult in good health. Sequenced here: peripheral blood, sampled on day 0 of AZD1222 vaccination. In nucleotides, the CDR3 is TGTGCCAGTAGTATAGGACAGGGAGGTGGCTATGGCTACACCTTC. Residues: CASSIGQGGGYGYTF.